This T cell receptor (beta chain) is drawn from a study of blood T cell repertoires in COVID-19. Turning to the study itself: Whether acute or convalescent, the COVID-19 samples came from the United States, Italy and Spain.

In the study's own analysis: Nucleated cell number was recorded as an estimate derived from reference gene primer amplification. TCRdb's table, derived via immunoSEQ multiplex PCR, lists solely in-frame clones and lacks some. Clone size and the V and J calls come from that table; the DNA yielded D and trimming. This table holds 210,000 or so clones, around four fifths found once. Trimming removed 1 base at V and 5 bases at J, with 17 bases between. The CDR3 sequence is 16 residues long. Germline V lookup: CDR1 SGDLS, CDR2 YYNGEE. The source material was peripheral blood. This rearrangement joins TRBV9 to TRBJ2-3; D might be TRBD2 (7 bases). This receptor was taken from a man aged 45-60 years with active or convalescent COVID-19. The DNA for the CDR3 is TGTGCCAGCAGCGTAACCACCGGGGGGCTAGGAGATACGCAGTATTTT. This sequence encodes CASSVTTGGLGDTQYF. The full variable domain, its missing parts supplied by reference TRBV9 and TRBJ2-3, is DSGVTQTPKHLITATGQRVTLRCSPRSGDLSVYWYQQSLDQGLQFLIQYYNGEERAKGNILERFSAQQFPDLHSELNLSSLELGDSALYFCASSVTTGGLGDTQYFGPGTRLTVL.